The following is a TCR beta chain sequence with its context. These data originate in a study of cytomegalovirus exposure and HLA in healthy donors. Looked up from germline, CDR1 is SGHRS and CDR2 is YFSETQ. V lost 3 bases to trimming and J lost 4 bases, with 6 bases between them. This CDR3 region has 12 residues. Primers included in the PCR were 60 Vbeta and 13 Jbeta primers. Clones were read by immunoSEQ multiplex PCR, and TCRdb kept only the in-frame ones, dropping some. The repertoire consists of around 130,000 clones, with about 80% occurring once and the leading ten covering 2.7%. Sample: PBMCs. The chain employs TRBV5-1 and TRBJ2-3, with D unresolved. The receptor's source is a boy between 2 and 10 years old in good health and CMV-seronegative. CDR3 sequence (DNA): TGCGCCAGCAGCTGGTCGGCAGATACGCAGTATTTT. This translates into CASSWSADTQYF.